These T cell receptor beta chains were read from a single sample in a study. One entry per CDR3 protein results from TCRdb running MiXCR on the reads. Among roughly 160 distinct CDR3 sequences listed, more than 20% were seen once. Sequencing was performed on CD8+ T cells (not recorded whether cultured). The receptors derive from a male donor. Each CDR3 is given with its conserved first and last residue. The order of the fields is CDR3 protein, CDR3 DNA, D gene, clone size, V gene, J gene, CDR3 length. The D gene is left open where the match is weak. The size entry gives once, few, many or a size class.

CDR3aa: CNRPGQTNEKLFF
CDR3nt: TGCAACAGACCGGGTCAGACTAATGAAAAACTGTTTTTT
d_gene: -
abundance: large
v_gene: TRBV20-1
j_gene: TRBJ1-4
len: 13

CDR3aa: CASSWSGTSYGYTF
CDR3nt: TGTGCCAGCAGCTGGTCCGGGACAAGCTATGGCTACACCTTC
d_gene: -
abundance: hyperexpanded
v_gene: TRBV7-9
j_gene: TRBJ1-2
len: 14

CDR3aa: CSAGQENYGYTF
CDR3nt: TGCAGCGCCGGACAGGAAAACTATGGCTACACCTTC
d_gene: TRBD1
abundance: large
v_gene: TRBV29-1
j_gene: TRBJ1-2
len: 12